This T cell receptor (beta chain) was sequenced for a study of blood T cell repertoires in COVID-19. TCRdb keeps only in-frame clones here, not all; method: immunoSEQ multiplex PCR. The data contain 85,000 to 100,000 clones, around 81% of them singletons. Worth noting for this clone: One end of the junction varies from germline; a read error may be responsible.

Germline values: CDR1 KGHSH, CDR2 LQKENI. The CDR3 is made up of 13 amino acids. Material: peripheral blood. The clonotype originates from a man aged 45 to 65 who had recovered from COVID-19. The rearrangement links TRBV18 to TRBJ2-7; TRBD1 matches at 9 bases. The CDR3 region has the DNA TGTGCCAGCTCACCGGAGTATAGGACAGGGGAGGACTTC. Translation gives CASSPEYRTGEDF.